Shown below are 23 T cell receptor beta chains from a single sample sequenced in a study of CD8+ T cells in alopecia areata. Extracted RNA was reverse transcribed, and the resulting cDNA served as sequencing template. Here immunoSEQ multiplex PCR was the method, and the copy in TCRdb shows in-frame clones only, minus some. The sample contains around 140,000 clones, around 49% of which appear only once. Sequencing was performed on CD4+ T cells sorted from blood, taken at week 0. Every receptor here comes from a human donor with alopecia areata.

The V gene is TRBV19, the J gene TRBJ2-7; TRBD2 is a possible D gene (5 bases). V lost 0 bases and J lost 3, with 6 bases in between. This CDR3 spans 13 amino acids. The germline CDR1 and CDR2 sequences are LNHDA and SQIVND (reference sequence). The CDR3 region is CASSIEEGYEQYF. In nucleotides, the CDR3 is TGTGCCAGTAGTATAGAAGAGGGCTACGAGCAGTACTTC.

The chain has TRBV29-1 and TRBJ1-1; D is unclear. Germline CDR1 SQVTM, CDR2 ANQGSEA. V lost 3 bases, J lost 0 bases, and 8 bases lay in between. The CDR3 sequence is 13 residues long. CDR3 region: CSVDLGMNTEAFF. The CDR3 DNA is TGCAGCGTTGACCTGGGGATGAACACTGAAGCTTTCTTT.

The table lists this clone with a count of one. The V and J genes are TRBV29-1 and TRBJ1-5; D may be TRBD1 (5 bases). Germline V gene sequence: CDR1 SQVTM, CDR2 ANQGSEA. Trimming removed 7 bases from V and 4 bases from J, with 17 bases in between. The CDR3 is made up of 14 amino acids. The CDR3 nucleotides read TGCAGCGCTCGGGGCACCGGGAGAAATCAGCCCCAGCATTTT. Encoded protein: CSARGTGRNQPQHF.

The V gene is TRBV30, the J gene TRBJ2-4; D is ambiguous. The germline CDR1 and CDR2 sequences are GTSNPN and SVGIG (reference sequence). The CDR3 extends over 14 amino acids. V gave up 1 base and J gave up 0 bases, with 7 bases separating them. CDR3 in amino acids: CAWSASLAKNIQYF. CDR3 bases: TGTGCCTGGAGTGCCAGTCTAGCCAAAAACATTCAGTACTTC.

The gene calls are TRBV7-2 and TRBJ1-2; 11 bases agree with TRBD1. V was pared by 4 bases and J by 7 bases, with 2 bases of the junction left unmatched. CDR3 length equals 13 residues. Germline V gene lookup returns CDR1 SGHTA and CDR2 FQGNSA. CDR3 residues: CASSYGTGGGYTF. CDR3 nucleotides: TGTGCCAGCAGCTACGGGACAGGGGGTGGCTACACCTTC.

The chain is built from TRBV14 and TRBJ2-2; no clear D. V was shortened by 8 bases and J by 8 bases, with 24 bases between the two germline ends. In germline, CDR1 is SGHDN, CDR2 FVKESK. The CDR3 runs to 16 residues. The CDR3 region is CASSPRKDLRRGELFF. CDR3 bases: TGTGCCAGCTCCCCAAGGAAAGACCTTCGTAGAGGGGAGCTGTTTTTT.

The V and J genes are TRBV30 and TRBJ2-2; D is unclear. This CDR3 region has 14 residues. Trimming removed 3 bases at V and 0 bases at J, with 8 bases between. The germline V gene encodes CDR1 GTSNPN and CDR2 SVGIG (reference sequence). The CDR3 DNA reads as TGTGCCTGGAGAAGGTTCGCGAACACCGGGGAGCTGTTTTTT. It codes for CAWRRFANTGELFF.

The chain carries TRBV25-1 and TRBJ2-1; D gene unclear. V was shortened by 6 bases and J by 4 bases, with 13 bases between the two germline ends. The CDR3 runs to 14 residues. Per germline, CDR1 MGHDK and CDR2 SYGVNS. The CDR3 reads CASRKPVPYNEQFF. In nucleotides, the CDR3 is TGTGCCAGCAGGAAACCCGTCCCGTACAATGAGCAGTTCTTC.

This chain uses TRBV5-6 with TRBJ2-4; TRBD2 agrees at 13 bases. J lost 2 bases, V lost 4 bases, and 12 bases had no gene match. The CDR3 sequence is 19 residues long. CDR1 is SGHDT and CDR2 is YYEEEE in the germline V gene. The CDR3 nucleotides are TGTGCCAGCAGCGGAACCCGGACTAGCGGGAGTGGGACCAAAAACATTCAGTACTTC. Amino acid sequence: CASSGTRTSGSGTKNIQYF.

The CDR3 spells CASSERYEQYF. Here the CDR3 DNA reads TGTGCCAGCAGTGAGCGCTACGAGCAGTACTTC. The chain is built from TRBV6-6 and TRBJ2-7; D not certain. V dropped 5 bases and J dropped 3 bases, with 5 bases sitting between them. The CDR3 has 11 residues. CDR1 MNHNY and CDR2 SVGAGI come from the germline V gene (reference sequence).

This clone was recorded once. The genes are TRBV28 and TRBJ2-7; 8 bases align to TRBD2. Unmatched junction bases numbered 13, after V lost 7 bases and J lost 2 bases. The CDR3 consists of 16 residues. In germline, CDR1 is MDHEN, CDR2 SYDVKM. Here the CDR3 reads CASTPRGLAKTYEQYF. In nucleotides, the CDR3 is TGTGCCAGCACCCCGAGAGGACTAGCAAAAACCTACGAGCAGTACTTC. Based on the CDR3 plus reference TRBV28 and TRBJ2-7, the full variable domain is DVKVTQSSRYLVKRTGEKVFLECVQDMDHENMFWYRQDPGLGLRLIYFSYDVKMKEKGDIPEGYSVSREKKERFSLILESASTNQTSMYLCASTPRGLAKTYEQYFGPGTRLTVT.

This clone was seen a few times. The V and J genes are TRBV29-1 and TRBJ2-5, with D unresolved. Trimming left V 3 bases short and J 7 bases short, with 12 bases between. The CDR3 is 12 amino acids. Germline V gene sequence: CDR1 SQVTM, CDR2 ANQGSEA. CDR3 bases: TGCAGCGTTGAGGTTAGCTTGGGGACCCAGTACTTC. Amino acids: CSVEVSLGTQYF. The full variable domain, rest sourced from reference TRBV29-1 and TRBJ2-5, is SAVISQKPSRDICQRGTSLTIQCQVDSQVTMMFWYRQQPGQSLTLIATANQGSEATYESGFVIDKFPISRPNLTFSTLTVSNMSPEDSSIYLCSVEVSLGTQYFGPGTRLLVL.

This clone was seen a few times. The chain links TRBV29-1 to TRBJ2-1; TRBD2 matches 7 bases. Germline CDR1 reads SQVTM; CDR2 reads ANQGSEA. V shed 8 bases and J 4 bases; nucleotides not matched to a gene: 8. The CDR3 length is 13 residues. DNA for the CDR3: TGCAGCATACGGGGTAGCGGGTACAATGAGCAGTTCTTC. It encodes CSIRGSGYNEQFF.

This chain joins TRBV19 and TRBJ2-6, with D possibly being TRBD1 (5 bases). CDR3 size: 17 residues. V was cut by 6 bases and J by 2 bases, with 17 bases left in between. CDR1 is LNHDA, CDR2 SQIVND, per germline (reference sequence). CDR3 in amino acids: CASSFTPPGTGANVLTF. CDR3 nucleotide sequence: TGTGCCAGTAGCTTCACCCCCCCAGGGACTGGGGCCAACGTCCTGACTTTC. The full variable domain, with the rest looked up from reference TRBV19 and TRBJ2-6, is DGGITQSPKYLFRKEGQNVTLSCEQNLNHDAMYWYRQDPGQGLRLIYYSQIVNDFQKGDIAEGYSVSREKKESFPLTVTSAQKNPTAFYLCASSFTPPGTGANVLTFGAGSRLTVL.

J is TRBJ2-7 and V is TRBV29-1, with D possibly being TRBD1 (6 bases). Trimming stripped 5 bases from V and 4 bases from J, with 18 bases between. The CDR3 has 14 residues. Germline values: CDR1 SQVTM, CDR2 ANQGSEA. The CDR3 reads CSVPSPTGRYEQYF. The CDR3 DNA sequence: TGCAGCGTTCCCTCCCCGACAGGAAGATACGAGCAGTACTTC.

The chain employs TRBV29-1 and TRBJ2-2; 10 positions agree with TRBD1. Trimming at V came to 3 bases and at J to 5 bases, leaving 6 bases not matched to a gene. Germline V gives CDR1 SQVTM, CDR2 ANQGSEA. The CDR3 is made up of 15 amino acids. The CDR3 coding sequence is TGCAGCGTTGATTCAGGACAGGGGGATACCGGGGAGCTGTTTTTT. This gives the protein CSVDSGQGDTGELFF.

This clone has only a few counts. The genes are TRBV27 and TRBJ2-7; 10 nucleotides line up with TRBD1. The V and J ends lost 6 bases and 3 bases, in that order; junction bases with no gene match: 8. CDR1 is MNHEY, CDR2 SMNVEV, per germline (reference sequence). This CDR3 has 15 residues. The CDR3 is CASRTRDRGLYEQYF. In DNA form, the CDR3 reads TGTGCCAGCAGGACCCGGGACAGGGGTCTCTACGAGCAGTACTTC.

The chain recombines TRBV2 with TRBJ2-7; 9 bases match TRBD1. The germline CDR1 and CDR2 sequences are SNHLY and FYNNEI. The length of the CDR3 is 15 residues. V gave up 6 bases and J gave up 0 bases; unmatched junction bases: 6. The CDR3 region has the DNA TGTGCCAGCAGAAGGACAGGGGTTAGCTCCTACGAGCAGTACTTC. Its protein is CASRRTGVSSYEQYF.

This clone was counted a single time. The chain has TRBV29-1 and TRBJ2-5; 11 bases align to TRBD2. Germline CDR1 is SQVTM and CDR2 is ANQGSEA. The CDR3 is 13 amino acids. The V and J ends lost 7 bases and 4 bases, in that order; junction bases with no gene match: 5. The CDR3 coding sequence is TGCAGCGCCAAGGGACTAGCGGTAGAGACCCAGTACTTC. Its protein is CSAKGLAVETQYF. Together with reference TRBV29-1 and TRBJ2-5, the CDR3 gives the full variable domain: SAVISQKPSRDICQRGTSLTIQCQVDSQVTMMFWYRQQPGQSLTLIATANQGSEATYESGFVIDKFPISRPNLTFSTLTVSNMSPEDSSIYLCSAKGLAVETQYFGPGTRLLVL.

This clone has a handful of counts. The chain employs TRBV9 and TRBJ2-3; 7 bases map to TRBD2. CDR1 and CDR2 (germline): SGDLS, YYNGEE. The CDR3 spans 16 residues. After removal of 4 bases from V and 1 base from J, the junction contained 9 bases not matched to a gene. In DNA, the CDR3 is TGTGCCAGCAGCCCCGGGGGTAGCGGGCGCACAGATACGCAGTATTTT. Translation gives CASSPGGSGRTDTQYF.

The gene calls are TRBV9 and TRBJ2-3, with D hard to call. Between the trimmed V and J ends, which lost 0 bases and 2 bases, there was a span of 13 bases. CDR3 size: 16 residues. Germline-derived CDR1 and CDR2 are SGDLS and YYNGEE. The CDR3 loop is CASSVVHGSNTDTQYF. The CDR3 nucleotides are TGTGCCAGCAGCGTAGTTCACGGCTCAAACACAGATACGCAGTATTTT.

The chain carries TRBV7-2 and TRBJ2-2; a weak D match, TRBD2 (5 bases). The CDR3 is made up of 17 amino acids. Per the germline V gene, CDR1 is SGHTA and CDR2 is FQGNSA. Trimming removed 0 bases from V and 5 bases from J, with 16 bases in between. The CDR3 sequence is CASSLAPVRGGTGELFF. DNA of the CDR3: TGTGCCAGCAGCTTAGCCCCGGTACGGGGTGGGACCGGGGAGCTGTTTTTT.

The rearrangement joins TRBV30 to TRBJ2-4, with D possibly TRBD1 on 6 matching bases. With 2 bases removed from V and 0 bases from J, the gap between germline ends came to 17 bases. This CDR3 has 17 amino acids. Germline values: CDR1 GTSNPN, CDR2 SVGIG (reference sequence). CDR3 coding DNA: TGTGCCTGGAGTTTCGGGACACTGAAAGTAGCCAAAAACATTCAGTACTTC. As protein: CAWSFGTLKVAKNIQYF.